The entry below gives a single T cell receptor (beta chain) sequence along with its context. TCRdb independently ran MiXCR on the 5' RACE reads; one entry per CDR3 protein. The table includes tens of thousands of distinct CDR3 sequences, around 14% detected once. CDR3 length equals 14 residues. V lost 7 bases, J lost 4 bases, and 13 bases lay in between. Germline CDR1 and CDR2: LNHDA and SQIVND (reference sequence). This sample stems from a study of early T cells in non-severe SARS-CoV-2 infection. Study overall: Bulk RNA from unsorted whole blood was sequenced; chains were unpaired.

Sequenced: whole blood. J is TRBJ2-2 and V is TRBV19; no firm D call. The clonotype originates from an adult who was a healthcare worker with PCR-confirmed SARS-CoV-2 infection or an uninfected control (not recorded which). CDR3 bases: TGTGCCAGTAATGACATACTCCTCACCGGGGAGCTGTTTTTT. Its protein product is CASNDILLTGELFF.